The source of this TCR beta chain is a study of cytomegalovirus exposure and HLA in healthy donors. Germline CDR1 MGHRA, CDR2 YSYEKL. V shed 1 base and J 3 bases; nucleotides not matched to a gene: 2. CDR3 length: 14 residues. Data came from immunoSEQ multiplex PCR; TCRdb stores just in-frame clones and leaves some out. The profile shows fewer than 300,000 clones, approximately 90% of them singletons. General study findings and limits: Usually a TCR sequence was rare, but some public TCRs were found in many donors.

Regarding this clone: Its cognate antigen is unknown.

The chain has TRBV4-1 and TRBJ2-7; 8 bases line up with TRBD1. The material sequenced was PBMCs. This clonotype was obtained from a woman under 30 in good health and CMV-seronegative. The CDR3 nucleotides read TGCGCCAGCAGCCAAGCCGGACAGGGCTACGAGCAGTACTTC. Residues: CASSQAGQGYEQYF.